Listed here are 32 T cell receptor beta chains from one sample, sequenced in a study of cytomegalovirus exposure and HLA in healthy donors. Amplification used 60 Vbeta primers and 13 Jbeta primers. Profiled with immunoSEQ multiplex PCR; TCRdb holds only in-frame clones, not every one. This table has about 130,000 clones, 80% appearing once. The sequencing sample was made of PBMCs. Receptors originate from a middle-aged man in good health and CMV-seronegative.

The table lists this clone with a few counts. The rearrangement uses TRBV6-1 and TRBJ1-2, with 8 bases fitting TRBD1. Germline loops: CDR1 MNHNS, CDR2 SASEGT. The V segment lost 7 bases and the J segment 4 bases; nucleotides outside the gene matches: 11. CDR3 length: 15 amino acids. The CDR3 region is CASNSDRAGSYGYTF. The CDR3 nucleotides read TGTGCCAGCAATTCGGACAGGGCCGGCTCCTATGGCTACACCTTC.

The gene calls are TRBV7-9 and TRBJ1-1; D remains ambiguous. This CDR3 is 10 amino acids long. Looked up from germline, CDR1 is SEHNR and CDR2 is FQNEAQ (reference sequence). V was clipped by 10 bases and J by 10 bases, with 13 bases between them. CDR3 region: CATVPGLAFF. Here the CDR3 DNA reads TGTGCCACCGTACCCGGGTTAGCTTTCTTT.

The chain is built from TRBV5-4 and TRBJ1-3, with a possible D match to TRBD1 (6 bases). V gave up 4 bases and J gave up 0 bases, with 11 bases separating them. CDR3 length: 15 residues. Germline V lookup: CDR1 SGHNT, CDR2 YYREEE (reference sequence). CDR3 amino acids: CASSPGQNSGNTIYF. The CDR3 nucleotides read TGTGCCAGCAGCCCAGGACAGAACTCTGGAAACACCATATATTTT.

The chain links TRBV19 to TRBJ1-2; possibly TRBD1 for D (6 bases). In germline, CDR1 is LNHDA, CDR2 SQIVND (reference sequence). The CDR3 is 14 amino acids. Trimming left V 5 bases short and J 2 bases short, with 12 bases between. The CDR3 spells CASSEDSDNYGYTF. DNA for the CDR3: TGTGCCAGTAGTGAGGACAGCGACAACTATGGCTACACCTTC.

This chain connects TRBV27 to TRBJ1-6, with a possible D match to TRBD1 (6 bases). From germline, CDR1 is MNHEY and CDR2 SMNVEV (reference sequence). The V gene lost 7 bases and the J gene lost 7 bases, with 14 bases spanning the gap. CDR3 length equals 14 residues. The CDR3 loop is CASTLTGSNSPLHF. The CDR3 bases are TGTGCCAGCACTTTGACAGGCTCCAATTCACCCCTCCACTTT.

The J gene is TRBJ2-3, the V gene TRBV18; D is unclear. Germline V lookup: CDR1 KGHSH, CDR2 LQKENI. The V end was cut by 3 bases, the J end by 1 base, with 8 bases between. This CDR3 has 14 residues. The CDR3 loop is CASSPNQGTDTQYF. CDR3 in DNA: TGTGCCAGCTCACCCAACCAGGGCACAGATACGCAGTATTTT.

The chain links TRBV2 to TRBJ1-2; no reliable D call. The germline gives CDR1 SNHLY, CDR2 FYNNEI. The CDR3 consists of 11 residues. Trimming removed 0 bases from V and 8 bases from J, with 4 bases in between. CDR3 coding DNA: TGTGCCAGCAGTGAAGCGCGGGGCTACACCTTC. Translating it yields CASSEARGYTF.

The chain couples TRBV29-1 to TRBJ2-7; 7 bases line up with TRBD2. J gave up 0 bases and V 4 bases, and 12 bases lay outside the gene matches. Germline values: CDR1 SQVTM, CDR2 ANQGSEA. The CDR3 is 16 residues long. The CDR3 bases are TGCAGCGTTGGAGGGCTAGCGGCCTTGAGCTCCTACGAGCAGTACTTC. As protein: CSVGGLAALSSYEQYF.

This clone has just one count. The rearrangement joins TRBV30 to TRBJ1-6; possibly TRBD1 for D (6 bases). V was pared by 0 bases and J by 1 base, with 13 bases between. Germline loops: CDR1 GTSNPN, CDR2 SVGIG (reference sequence). The CDR3 is 17 amino acids. In nucleotides, the CDR3 is TGTGCCTGGAGTGTACGTGGGGGCTTGTCCTATAATTCACCCCTCCACTTT. Its translation is CAWSVRGGLSYNSPLHF.

CDR3 sequence: CASSTRRDQPQHF. CDR3 coding DNA: TGTGCCAGCAGTACCAGGCGGGATCAGCCCCAGCATTTT. The chain recombines TRBV27 with TRBJ1-5, with D hard to call. The CDR3 sequence is 13 residues long. The germline gives CDR1 MNHEY, CDR2 SMNVEV (reference sequence). V lost 5 bases and J lost 5, with 10 bases in between.

This sequence joins TRBV10-1 and TRBJ1-2; D is ambiguous. The CDR3 totals 11 residues. Germline V CDR1 and CDR2: WNHNN, SYGVQD (reference sequence). V was cut by 7 bases and J by 5 bases, with 8 bases left in between. The CDR3 protein is CASTGLYGYTF. The CDR3 DNA follows: TGCGCCAGCACCGGACTGTATGGCTACACCTTC.

CDR3 sequence: CASSLQGGGGIADTQYF. CDR3 bases: TGCGCCAGCAGCTTACAGGGCGGGGGAGGGATCGCAGATACGCAGTATTTT. The chain has TRBV5-1 and TRBJ2-3, with D tentatively TRBD2 (7 bases). CDR1 SGHRS and CDR2 YFSETQ come from the germline V gene. The CDR3 covers 17 residues. V dropped 2 bases and J dropped 4 bases, with 20 bases sitting between them.

V gene TRBV29-1 combines with J gene TRBJ2-6; weak D call: TRBD1 (5 bases). V was shortened by 2 bases and J by 12 bases, with 8 bases between the two germline ends. Germline assignment: CDR1 SQVTM and CDR2 ANQGSEA. This CDR3 comprises 11 residues. Written as DNA, the CDR3 is TGCAGCGTTGAAAGGGGCGGCGTCCTGACTTTC. The encoded protein is CSVERGGVLTF. The entire variable domain, with the rest obtained from reference TRBV29-1 and TRBJ2-6, is as follows: SAVISQKPSRDICQRGTSLTIQCQVDSQVTMMFWYRQQPGQSLTLIATANQGSEATYESGFVIDKFPISRPNLTFSTLTVSNMSPEDSSIYLCSVERGGVLTFGAGSRLTVL.

As concerns this clone: Other DNA sequences in this sample translate to the same CDR3. The V call is TRBV28, the J call TRBJ2-1; 8 bases match TRBD2. This CDR3 has 15 amino acids. Trimming at V came to 5 bases and at J to 9 bases, leaving 12 bases not matched to a gene. CDR1 is MDHEN and CDR2 is SYDVKM in the germline V gene. CDR3 in amino acids: CASSPRGAGEIEQFF. The CDR3 DNA sequence: TGTGCCAGCAGTCCTCGAGGAGCGGGAGAAATTGAGCAGTTCTTC.

The gene calls are TRBV27 and TRBJ2-4; D not resolved. CDR1 is MNHEY, CDR2 SMNVEV, per germline (reference sequence). The CDR3 covers 14 residues. Trimming took 6 bases from V and 6 from J, leaving 15 bases between them. The CDR3 DNA reads as TGTGCCAGCAGCATGCTACCGCATGGAAACATTCAGTACTTC. This translates into CASSMLPHGNIQYF.

The chain has TRBV25-1 and TRBJ2-1; D is undetermined. Germline-derived CDR1 and CDR2 are MGHDK and SYGVNS. The CDR3 runs 16 residues. V shed 1 base and J shed 4 bases, with 14 bases lying between them. CDR3 sequence: CASSEWQARSYNEQFF. The CDR3 nucleotides are TGTGCCAGCAGTGAATGGCAGGCCCGTTCGTACAATGAGCAGTTCTTC.

CDR3 in amino acids: CASSSSGSNEQFF. The DNA of the CDR3 is TGTGCCAGCAGCTCTAGCGGGAGCAATGAGCAGTTCTTC. The gene calls are TRBV7-9 and TRBJ2-1; 10 nucleotides match TRBD2. Germline CDR1 reads SEHNR; CDR2 reads FQNEAQ (reference sequence). V shed 4 bases and J 6 bases; nucleotides not matched to a gene: 0. The CDR3 runs to 13 residues. Filled out from reference TRBV7-9 and TRBJ2-1, the complete variable domain reads DTGVSQNPRHKITKRGQNVTFRCDPISEHNRLYWYRQTLGQGPEFLTYFQNEAQLEKSRLLSDRFSAERPKGSFSTLEIQRTEQGDSAMYLCASSSSGSNEQFFGPGTRLTVL.

J is TRBJ1-6 and V is TRBV6-1; a weak D match, TRBD1 (5 bases). Germline-derived CDR1 and CDR2 are MNHNS and SASEGT. Trimming took 7 bases from V and 8 from J, leaving 15 bases between them. This CDR3 region has 14 residues. The CDR3 DNA follows: TGTGCCAGCAAGCGCGGAGCGGGGGATTCACCCCTCCACTTT. Protein product: CASKRGAGDSPLHF.

This chain connects TRBV19 to TRBJ2-7; TRBD1 matches 9 bases. The length of the CDR3 is 19 residues. The germline V gene has CDR1 LNHDA and CDR2 SQIVND (reference sequence). Trimming at V came to 6 bases and at J to 1 base, leaving 19 bases not matched to a gene. The CDR3 is CASSRGGGQGGSRSYEQYF. CDR3 nucleotide sequence: TGTGCCAGTAGCAGGGGAGGGGGACAGGGCGGGTCTCGTTCCTACGAGCAGTACTTC.

The CDR3 protein is CASSLSSMGRSGTDTQYF. DNA of the CDR3: TGTGCCAGCAGTTTATCTTCGATGGGCAGATCTGGCACAGATACGCAGTATTTT. The J gene is TRBJ2-3, the V gene TRBV27; D unclear. The germline V and J ends were trimmed by 0 bases and 1 base, with 17 bases remaining between them. The CDR3 covers 18 residues. Germline CDR1 and CDR2: MNHEY and SMNVEV (reference sequence).

The chain combines TRBV5-1 with TRBJ1-1, with a possible D match to TRBD1 (5 bases). The CDR3 is 15 amino acids. The V gene's germline CDR1 is SGHRS and CDR2 YFSETQ. Between the trimmed V and J ends, which lost 4 bases and 1 base, there was a span of 14 bases. The CDR3 DNA follows: TGCGCCAGCAGCAACCCGACAGAAACGAACACTGAAGCTTTCTTT. This encodes CASSNPTETNTEAFF.

This clone has a handful of counts. The V gene is TRBV10-2, the J gene TRBJ2-7, with a tentative D call TRBD1 (6 bases). This CDR3 spans 15 amino acids. V was trimmed by 0 bases and J by 3 bases, leaving 12 bases between them. The germline CDR1 and CDR2 sequences are WSHSY and SAAADI. CDR3 DNA sequence: TGCGCCAGCAGTGAGTCCCGGACAGCCAACTACGAGCAGTACTTC. Its translation: CASSESRTANYEQYF.

This clone was picked up one time. The chain employs TRBV30 and TRBJ1-5, with D possibly TRBD1 on 6 matching bases. The germline V and J ends were trimmed by 1 base and 6 bases, with 22 bases remaining between them. The CDR3 sequence is 17 residues long. The V gene's germline CDR1 is GTSNPN and CDR2 SVGIG (reference sequence). CDR3 in DNA: TGTGCCTGGAGTGGGGGAGCCATACAGGGTTCGAGTCAGCCCCAGCATTTT. Translated: CAWSGGAIQGSSQPQHF.

The gene calls are TRBV29-1 and TRBJ2-7; 10 bases fit TRBD2. The trim removed 1 base at V and 0 bases at J, leaving 6 bases unmatched. The CDR3 contains 16 residues. The germline V gene has CDR1 SQVTM and CDR2 ANQGSEA. CDR3 DNA: TGCAGCGTTGAAGGGGGTCGGACTAGCGGCTCCTACGAGCAGTACTTC. This encodes CSVEGGRTSGSYEQYF.

CDR3 DNA: TGTGCCAGCAGCCCCCTGGGGGGGGGCACTGAAGCTTTCTTT. It translates to CASSPLGGGTEAFF. This chain joins TRBV28 and TRBJ1-1, with a weak D call TRBD1 (5 bases). The CDR3 has 14 amino acids. Germline V lookup: CDR1 MDHEN, CDR2 SYDVKM. V shed 6 bases and J shed 4 bases, with 15 bases lying between them.

The rearrangement joins TRBV9 to TRBJ2-5; TRBD1 agrees at 8 bases. CDR1 and CDR2 from the germline V gene are SGDLS and YYNGEE. The J segment lost 1 base and the V segment lost 0 bases, leaving 5 bases of the junction unmatched. CDR3 size: 16 residues. The CDR3 nucleotides read TGTGCCAGCAGCGTAGGAGGTGGACAGGGCCAAGAGACCCAGTACTTC. This gives the protein CASSVGGGQGQETQYF. The whole variable domain, filled in from reference TRBV9 and TRBJ2-5, reads DSGVTQTPKHLITATGQRVTLRCSPRSGDLSVYWYQQSLDQGLQFLIQYYNGEERAKGNILERFSAQQFPDLHSELNLSSLELGDSALYFCASSVGGGQGQETQYFGPGTRLLVL.

This clone came up a few times. The chain has TRBV7-9 and TRBJ2-1; 14 bases match TRBD2. After removal of 3 bases from V and 15 bases from J, the junction contained 4 bases not matched to a gene. The CDR3 contains 13 residues. The V gene's germline CDR1 is SEHNR and CDR2 FQNEAQ (reference sequence). The CDR3 nucleotides read TGTGCCAGCAGCTTGGGACTAGCGGGAGTGAGGTTCTTC. Its translation is CASSLGLAGVRFF.

The rearrangement uses TRBV28 and TRBJ2-7; no clear D gene. Trimming took 6 bases from V and 3 from J, leaving 9 bases between them. The germline gives CDR1 MDHEN, CDR2 SYDVKM. The CDR3 is made up of 12 amino acids. CDR3 DNA sequence: TGTGCCAGCAGCCTGCAGAACTACGAGCAGTACTTC. Its translation: CASSLQNYEQYF.

The chain employs TRBV9 and TRBJ2-2; a weak D match, TRBD1 (5 bases). CDR1 is SGDLS and CDR2 is YYNGEE in the germline V gene. V was pared by 7 bases and J by 6 bases, with 7 bases between. The CDR3 extends over 11 amino acids. In nucleotides, the CDR3 is TGTGCCAGCGTAGGGGCCGGGGAGCTGTTTTTT. Its protein product is CASVGAGELFF.

The chain couples TRBV6-1 to TRBJ1-2; TRBD1 is a possible D gene (5 bases). This CDR3 region has 14 residues. V gave up 2 bases and J gave up 3 bases, with 10 bases separating them. The germline CDR1 and CDR2 sequences are MNHNS and SASEGT. This chain's CDR3 is CASSEPGKDYGYTF. In DNA form, the CDR3 reads TGTGCCAGCAGTGAACCAGGGAAGGACTATGGCTACACCTTC.

The rearrangement joins TRBV5-1 to TRBJ2-7; 12 bases match TRBD1. CDR3 length: 15 residues. Germline CDR1 reads SGHRS; CDR2 reads YFSETQ. V was pared by 1 base and J by 4 bases, with 3 bases of the junction left unmatched. CDR3 bases: TGCGCCAGCAGCTTGCGGGGACAGGGGGCTTACGAGCAGTACTTC. It is translated as CASSLRGQGAYEQYF.

The chain couples TRBV4-1 to TRBJ1-1, with 8 nucleotides matching TRBD1. The ends lost 4 bases at V and 1 base at J; junction bases unmatched: 5. The CDR3 length is 15 residues. Germline CDR1 MGHRA, CDR2 YSYEKL. The CDR3 sequence: CASSPGDRGNTEAFF. CDR3 nucleotide sequence: TGCGCCAGCAGCCCCGGAGACAGGGGGAACACTGAAGCTTTCTTT.